The clone carrying this T cell receptor (beta chain) occurred a few times. This entry comes from a study of lung T cells in sarcoidosis with Löfgren's syndrome. TCRdb reanalysed the reads using MiXCR and keeps one entry per CDR3 protein. The table lists tens of thousands of distinct CDR3 sequences, approximately 22% of them singletons. Specimen: CD4+ T cells from PBMCs. The receptor was isolated from a human donor with sarcoidosis (Löfgren's syndrome or another form), or a control subject (not recorded which).

CDR3: CASSQWTSGSTDTQYF. The CDR3 nucleotides are TGTGCCAGCAGTCAATGGACTAGCGGGAGCACAGATACGCAGTATTTT. The chain couples TRBV2 to TRBJ2-3, with 11 bases lining up with TRBD2. The CDR3 contains 16 residues. With 5 bases clipped from V and 0 bases from J, the junction kept 4 bases outside the gene matches. Germline CDR1 SNHLY, CDR2 FYNNEI. The variable domain in full, completed from reference TRBV2 and TRBJ2-3, reads EPEVTQTPSHQVTQMGQEVILRCVPISNHLYFYWYRQILGQKVEFLVSFYNNEISEKSEIFDDQFSVERPDGSNFTLKIRSTKLEDSAMYFCASSQWTSGSTDTQYFGPGTRLTVL.